These 13 T cell receptor beta chains were all obtained from the same sample, sequenced in a study of CD8+ T cells in alopecia areata (dated by TCRdb to the late 2010s). To prepare the library, the immunoSEQ multiplex PCR assay was applied. RNA was extracted from all samples and reverse transcribed into cDNA, which served as template for TCR sequencing. Drawn from immuneACCESS, this table holds only the in-frame rearrangements with V and J called that TCRdb kept. Clones are partly lost; checked studies trace under half to an unresolved V gene and leave the rest unexplained. This sample is represented by about 110,000 clones; about 50% of them were singletons. 20% to 25% of the sample is taken by the ten largest. Sequencing was performed on NKG2D-low CD8+ T cells sorted from blood. Taken with the paper, the label for cell subset or site translates to: sorted CD8+ NKG2D-low blood T cells. These receptors originate from a human donor with alopecia areata.

This clone has just one count. This chain links TRBV5-1 with TRBJ2-7; D not resolved. The CDR3 has 12 amino acids. V shed 5 bases and J shed 0 bases, with 6 bases lying between them. Germline CDR1 reads SGHRS; CDR2 reads YFSETQ. The CDR3 sequence is CASRLSSYEQYF. CDR3 sequence (DNA): TGCGCCAGCAGACTTAGCTCCTACGAGCAGTACTTC.

The V gene is TRBV4-1, the J gene TRBJ2-1; no firm D call. The CDR3 contains 11 residues. The ends were cut back, 6 bases at V and 5 bases at J, with 5 bases in the middle. Germline V gene sequence: CDR1 MGHRA, CDR2 YSYEKL. DNA for the CDR3: TGCGCCAGCAGAGAAGACAATGAGCAGTTCTTC. Protein sequence: CASREDNEQFF.

The genes are TRBV6-5 and TRBJ2-1, with a tentative D call TRBD2 (5 bases). The CDR3 runs 11 residues. V lost 4 bases, J lost 10 bases, and 8 bases lay in between. Germline loops: CDR1 MNHEY, CDR2 SVGAGI. The CDR3: CASSSGREQFF. The CDR3 DNA follows: TGTGCCAGCAGTTCGGGGAGAGAGCAGTTCTTC.

This clone was seen more than once but under ten times. The V and J genes are TRBV5-6 and TRBJ2-7; D call uncertain. V gave up 6 bases and J gave up 2 bases, with 12 bases separating them. Germline assignment: CDR1 SGHDT and CDR2 YYEEEE. CDR3 length: 13 residues. The CDR3 protein is CASTLGGAYEQYF. DNA for the CDR3: TGTGCCAGCACCCTGGGTGGGGCCTACGAGCAGTACTTC.

The chain combines TRBV6-6 with TRBJ1-1; 8 bases are a match to TRBD1. Germline assignment: CDR1 MNHNY and CDR2 SVGAGI (reference sequence). J gave up 4 bases and V 5 bases, and 3 bases lay outside the gene matches. The CDR3 has 13 amino acids. CDR3 nucleotide sequence: TGTGCCAGCAGTCCACAGGGGGGCACTGAAGCTTTCTTT. Encoded protein: CASSPQGGTEAFF.

The J gene is TRBJ2-1, the V gene TRBV14; 9 bases map to TRBD2. After removal of 3 bases from V and 5 bases from J, the junction contained 2 bases not matched to a gene. Germline-derived CDR1 and CDR2 are SGHDN and FVKESK. The CDR3 is 14 amino acids. The CDR3 sequence is CASSHSSGNNEQFF. For the CDR3, the DNA is TGTGCCAGCAGCCATTCTAGCGGGAACAATGAGCAGTTCTTC.

The chain joins TRBV28 to TRBJ2-2; D is possibly TRBD2 (5 bases). The V gene lost 8 bases and the J gene lost 7 bases, with 11 bases spanning the gap. From germline, CDR1 is MDHEN and CDR2 SYDVKM. This CDR3 comprises 12 residues. The DNA for the CDR3 is TGTGCCAGCCCCGGAGGTAGCGGGGAGCTGTTTTTT. Translated, it gives CASPGGSGELFF.

This clone was counted only a few times. V and J are TRBV5-1 and TRBJ2-2, with TRBD1 as a possible D gene (5 bases). Trimming left V 3 bases short and J 2 bases short, with 8 bases between. Germline lookup yields CDR1 SGHRS and CDR2 YFSETQ. The CDR3 consists of 14 residues. The CDR3 loop reads CASSSQGNTGELFF. The CDR3 DNA reads TGCGCCAGCAGCTCCCAGGGAAACACCGGGGAGCTGTTTTTT.

The chain joins TRBV6-5 to TRBJ2-2; no clear D gene. V gave up 4 bases and J gave up 0 bases, with 9 bases separating them. The germline V gene has CDR1 MNHEY and CDR2 SVGAGI. The CDR3 extends over 15 amino acids. Here the CDR3 reads CASSLIGPNTGELFF. DNA for the CDR3: TGTGCCAGCAGTTTAATCGGACCGAACACCGGGGAGCTGTTTTTT.

In this sample, this clone turned up a few times. The chain carries TRBV2 and TRBJ2-1; D unresolved. The CDR3 runs to 13 residues. Trimming cost V 6 bases and J 4 bases, with 10 bases left between them. Germline V lookup: CDR1 SNHLY, CDR2 FYNNEI. The CDR3 loop reads CASSDGRYNEQFF. The CDR3 bases are TGTGCCAGCAGCGACGGACGATACAATGAGCAGTTCTTC.

CDR3 in amino acids: CASSAVYEQYF. The CDR3 coding sequence is TGTGCCAGCAGTGCGGTTTACGAGCAGTACTTC. The rearrangement links TRBV2 to TRBJ2-7; no clear D. The germline V and J ends were trimmed by 4 bases and 4 bases, with 5 bases remaining between them. The CDR3 is 11 residues long. The germline V gene has CDR1 SNHLY and CDR2 FYNNEI.

The V and J genes are TRBV29-1 and TRBJ2-1; perhaps TRBD2 as D (6 bases). Germline V gives CDR1 SQVTM, CDR2 ANQGSEA. V was cut by 7 bases and J by 10 bases, with 20 bases left in between. This CDR3 has 13 amino acids. This CDR3 is CSARGSGMWEQFF. CDR3 sequence (DNA): TGCAGCGCCCGGGGGTCGGGTATGTGGGAGCAGTTCTTC.

The chain joins TRBV29-1 to TRBJ1-1; no firm D call. This CDR3 has 12 residues. Germline CDR1 SQVTM, CDR2 ANQGSEA. Trimming took 7 bases from V and 5 from J, leaving 14 bases between them. Here the CDR3 DNA reads TGCAGCGGGACTCGGGAAGGGACTGAAGCTTTCTTT. Translated, it gives CSGTREGTEAFF.